This entry is about one TCR beta chain. Its specificity is unknown. This record comes from a study of cytomegalovirus exposure and HLA in healthy donors. Points from the study as a whole: It was confirmed in vitro that a few of the CMV-associated chains were specific for CMV antigens. In a later analysis, across HLA loci, associated TCR counts were highest for DRB1, lowest for HLA-C. Reported results showed that the classifier diagnosed cytomegalovirus status with high specificity and sensitivity.

The study ran its PCR with 60 Vbeta and 13 Jbeta primers. In the original analysis: In a later analysis, the count reached 80 million or so unique TCR beta chains, with 10 million to 11 million shared. This table comes from immunoSEQ multiplex PCR, and its TCRdb copy is limited to in-frame clones, with some not included. The D gene and trimming were derived from the DNA, and the V and J assignments and clone size from that table. The repertoire has 100,000 to 150,000 clones, roughly 74% of them found once; the top ten carry more than 6%. The sequence was collected from a man aged 40-50 years in good health and CMV-seropositive. Source material: PBMCs.

The CDR3 protein is CATTQGDTGELFF. As DNA, the CDR3 is TGTGCCACCACGCAGGGCGACACCGGGGAGCTGTTTTTT. The rearrangement joins TRBV15 to TRBJ2-2, with D possibly TRBD1 on 5 matching bases. The CDR3 length is 13 residues. The ends were cut back, 7 bases at V and 3 bases at J, with 9 bases in the middle. Germline CDR1 reads LNHNV; CDR2 reads YYDKDF (reference sequence).